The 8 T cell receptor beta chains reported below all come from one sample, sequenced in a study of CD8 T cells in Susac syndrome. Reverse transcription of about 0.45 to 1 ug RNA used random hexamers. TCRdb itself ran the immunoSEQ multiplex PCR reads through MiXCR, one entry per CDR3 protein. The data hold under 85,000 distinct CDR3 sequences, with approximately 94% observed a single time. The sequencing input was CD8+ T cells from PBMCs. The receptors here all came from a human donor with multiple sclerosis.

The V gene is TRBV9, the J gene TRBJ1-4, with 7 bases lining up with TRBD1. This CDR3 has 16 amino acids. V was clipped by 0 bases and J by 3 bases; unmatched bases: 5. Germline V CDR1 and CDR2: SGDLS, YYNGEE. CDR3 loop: CASSVAPTGPNEKLFF. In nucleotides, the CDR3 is TGTGCCAGCAGCGTAGCCCCGACAGGGCCTAATGAAAAACTGTTTTTT.

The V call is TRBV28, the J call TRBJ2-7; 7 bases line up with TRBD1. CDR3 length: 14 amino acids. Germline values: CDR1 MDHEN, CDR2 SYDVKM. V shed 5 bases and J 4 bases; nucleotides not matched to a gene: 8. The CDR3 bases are TGTGCCAGCAGTCAAAGACAGGGTCATTACGAGCAGTACTTC. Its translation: CASSQRQGHYEQYF.

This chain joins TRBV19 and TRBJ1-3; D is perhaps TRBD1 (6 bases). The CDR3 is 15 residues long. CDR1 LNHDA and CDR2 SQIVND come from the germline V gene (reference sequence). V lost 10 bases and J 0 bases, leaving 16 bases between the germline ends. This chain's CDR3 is CATATGHNSGNTIYF. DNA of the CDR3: TGTGCCACTGCGACGGGACACAACTCTGGAAACACCATATATTTT.

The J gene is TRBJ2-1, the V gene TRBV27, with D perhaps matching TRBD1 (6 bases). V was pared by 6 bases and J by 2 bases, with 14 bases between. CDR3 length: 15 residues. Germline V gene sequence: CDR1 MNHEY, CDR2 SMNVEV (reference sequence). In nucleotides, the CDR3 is TGTGCCAGCAGCCTAGGGACAAGTACCTACAATGAGCAGTTCTTC. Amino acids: CASSLGTSTYNEQFF.

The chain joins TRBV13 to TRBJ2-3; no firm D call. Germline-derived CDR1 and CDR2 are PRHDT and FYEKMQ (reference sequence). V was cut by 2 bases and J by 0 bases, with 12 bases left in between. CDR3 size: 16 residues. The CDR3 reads CASSLPWRISTDTQYF. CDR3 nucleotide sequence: TGTGCCAGCAGCTTACCGTGGCGGATTAGCACAGATACGCAGTATTTT.

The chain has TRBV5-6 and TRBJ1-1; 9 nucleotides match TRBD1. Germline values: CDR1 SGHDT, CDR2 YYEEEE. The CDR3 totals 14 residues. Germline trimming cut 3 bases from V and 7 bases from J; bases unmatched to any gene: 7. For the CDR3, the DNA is TGTGCCAGCAGCTCTGGGACAGGGCTCGTTGAAGCTTTCTTT. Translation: CASSSGTGLVEAFF.

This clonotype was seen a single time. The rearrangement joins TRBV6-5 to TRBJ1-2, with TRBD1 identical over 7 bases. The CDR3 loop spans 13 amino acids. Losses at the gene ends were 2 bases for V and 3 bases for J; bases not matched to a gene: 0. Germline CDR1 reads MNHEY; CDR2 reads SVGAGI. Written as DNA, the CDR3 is TGTGCCAGCAGTTACGGGACAGACTATGGCTACACCTTC. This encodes CASSYGTDYGYTF.

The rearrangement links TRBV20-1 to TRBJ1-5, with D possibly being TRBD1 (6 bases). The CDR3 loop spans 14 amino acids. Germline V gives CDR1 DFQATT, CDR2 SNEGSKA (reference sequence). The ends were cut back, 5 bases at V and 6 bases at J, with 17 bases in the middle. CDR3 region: CSARERGFGQPQHF. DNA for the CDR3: TGCAGTGCTCGCGAGAGGGGGTTTGGTCAGCCCCAGCATTTT.